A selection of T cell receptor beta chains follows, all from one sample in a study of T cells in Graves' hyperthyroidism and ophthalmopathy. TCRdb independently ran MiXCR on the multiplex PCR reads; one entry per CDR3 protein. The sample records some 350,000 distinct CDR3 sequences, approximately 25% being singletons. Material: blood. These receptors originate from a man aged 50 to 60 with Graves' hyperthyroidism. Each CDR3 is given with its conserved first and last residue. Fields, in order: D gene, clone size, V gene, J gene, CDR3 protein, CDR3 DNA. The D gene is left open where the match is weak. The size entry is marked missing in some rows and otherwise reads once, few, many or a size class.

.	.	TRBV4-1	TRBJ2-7	CASSQEEDIYAYEQYF	TGCGCCAGCAGCCAAGAAGAGGATATATACGCCTACGAGCAGTACTTC
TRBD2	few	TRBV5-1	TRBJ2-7	CAGSILAGAYEQYF	TGCGCCGGCAGCATCCTAGCGGGGGCCTACGAGCAGTACTTC
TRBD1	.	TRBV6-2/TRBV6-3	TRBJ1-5	CASSTRTGGPQPQHF	TGTGCCAGCAGTACCCGGACAGGGGGCCCCCAGCCCCAGCATTTT
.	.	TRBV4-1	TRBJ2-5	CASSQDLSPVTQYF	TGCGCCAGCAGCCAAGATTTATCACCTGTTACCCAGTACTTC
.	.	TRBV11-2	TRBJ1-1	CASSSTERRTTEAFF	TGTGCCAGCAGCTCGACGGAAAGACGCACCACTGAAGCTTTCTTT
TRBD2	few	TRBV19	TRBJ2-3	CASSRAGGPPDTQYF	TGTGCCAGTAGTCGAGCGGGAGGGCCCCCAGATACGCAGTATTTT
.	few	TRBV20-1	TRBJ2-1	CSAPLRQTYNEQFF	TGCAGTGCTCCCCTACGACAGACCTACAATGAGCAGTTCTTC
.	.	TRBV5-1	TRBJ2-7	CASSFLGGSPYEQYF	TGCGCCAGCAGCTTTTTAGGCGGCAGCCCCTACGAGCAGTACTTC
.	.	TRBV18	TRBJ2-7	CASSPGVAPDEQYF	TGTGCCAGCTCACCAGGGGTAGCGCCGGACGAGCAGTACTTC
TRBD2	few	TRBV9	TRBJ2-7	CASSVEAGGVEQYF	TGTGCCAGCAGCGTGGAAGCGGGAGGTGTCGAGCAGTACTTC
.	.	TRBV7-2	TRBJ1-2	CASSLVRTIFRGYGYTF	TGTGCCAGCAGCTTAGTCAGGACGATTTTTCGCGGCTATGGCTACACCTTC
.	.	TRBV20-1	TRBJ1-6	CSARDPSGSYNSPLHF	TGCAGTGCTAGGGACCCTAGTGGCTCCTATAATTCACCCCTCCACTTT
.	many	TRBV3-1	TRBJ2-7	CASSPITRSVSEQYF	TGTGCCAGCAGCCCCATCACTAGATCAGTGAGCGAGCAGTACTTC
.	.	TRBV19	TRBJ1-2	CASTGVEFSYGYTF	TGTGCCAGTACTGGGGTAGAATTCAGCTATGGCTACACCTTC
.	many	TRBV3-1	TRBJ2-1	CASSKINEQFF	TGTGCCAGCAGCAAGATCAATGAGCAGTTCTTC
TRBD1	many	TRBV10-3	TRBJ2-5	CAISRATGGGETQYF	TGTGCCATCAGTCGAGCGACAGGGGGCGGAGAGACCCAGTACTTC
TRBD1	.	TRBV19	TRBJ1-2	CASRPDRSYGYTF	TGTGCCAGTAGACCGGACAGGTCCTATGGCTACACCTTC
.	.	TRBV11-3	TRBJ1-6	CASSSTGLGSPLHF	TGTGCCAGCAGCTCAACGGGCTTAGGATCACCCCTCCACTTT
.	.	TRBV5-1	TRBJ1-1	CASSFGMSTEAFF	TGCGCCAGCAGCTTCGGGATGTCCACTGAAGCTTTCTTT
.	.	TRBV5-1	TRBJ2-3	CASGTGTATGDTQYF	TGCGCCAGCGGGACCGGGACCGCTACAGGAGATACGCAGTATTTT
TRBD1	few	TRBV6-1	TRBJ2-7	CASRLDRAVYEQYF	TGTGCCAGCAGACTAGACAGGGCAGTATACGAGCAGTACTTC
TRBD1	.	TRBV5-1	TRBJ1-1	CASSIQTGLNTEAFF	TGCGCCAGCAGCATCCAGACAGGGCTTAACACTGAAGCTTTCTTT
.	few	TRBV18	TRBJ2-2	CASSPQQGNTGELFF	TGTGCCAGCTCACCGCAACAGGGGAACACCGGGGAGCTGTTTTTT
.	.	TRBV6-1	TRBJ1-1	CASRIYPRDTEAFF	TGTGCCAGCAGGATATATCCCAGGGACACTGAAGCTTTCTTT
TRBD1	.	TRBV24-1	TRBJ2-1	CATSGGQPRGYNEQFF	TGTGCCACCAGTGGGGGACAGCCCAGGGGCTACAATGAGCAGTTCTTC
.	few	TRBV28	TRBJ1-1	CASSSYREFGTEAFF	TGTGCCAGCAGTTCGTACAGGGAGTTTGGCACTGAAGCTTTCTTT
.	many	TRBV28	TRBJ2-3	CASTRLFTDTQYF	TGTGCCAGCACGAGACTATTCACAGATACGCAGTATTTT
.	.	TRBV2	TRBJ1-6	CASSVSPDNSPLHF	TGTGCCAGCAGTGTCAGTCCGGACAATTCACCCCTCCACTTT
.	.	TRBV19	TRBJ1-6	CASSLGQSPLHF	TGTGCCAGTTCCCTTGGACAGTCACCCCTCCACTTT
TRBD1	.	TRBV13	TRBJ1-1	CASSFPGTGNTEAFF	TGTGCCAGCAGCTTTCCCGGGACAGGGAACACTGAAGCTTTCTTT
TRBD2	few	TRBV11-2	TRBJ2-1	CASSPHTSGKYNEQFF	TGTGCCAGCAGCCCCCACACTAGCGGGAAATACAATGAGCAGTTCTTC
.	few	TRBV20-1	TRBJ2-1	CSARTSQLLNEQFF	TGCAGTGCTAGGACGTCCCAGCTTCTCAATGAGCAGTTCTTC
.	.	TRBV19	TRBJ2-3	CASSMLGDTQYF	TGTGCCAGTAGTATGTTGGGTGATACGCAGTATTTT
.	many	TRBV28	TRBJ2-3	CASSSPAVTDTQYF	TGTGCCAGCAGTTCTCCAGCGGTCACAGATACGCAGTATTTT
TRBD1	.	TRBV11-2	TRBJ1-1	CASSPTRQGAGTEAFF	TGTGCCAGCAGCCCGACCCGACAGGGGGCGGGCACTGAAGCTTTCTTT
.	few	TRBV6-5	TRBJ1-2	CASSYGDGPYGYTF	TGTGCCAGCAGTTACGGGGACGGCCCTTATGGCTACACCTTC
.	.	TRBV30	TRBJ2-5	CAWSRGSVVETQYF	TGTGCCTGGAGTCGTGGCTCGGTGGTCGAGACCCAGTACTTC
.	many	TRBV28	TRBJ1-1	CASRIDRSNTEAFF	TGTGCCAGCAGGATTGACAGGAGTAACACTGAAGCTTTCTTT